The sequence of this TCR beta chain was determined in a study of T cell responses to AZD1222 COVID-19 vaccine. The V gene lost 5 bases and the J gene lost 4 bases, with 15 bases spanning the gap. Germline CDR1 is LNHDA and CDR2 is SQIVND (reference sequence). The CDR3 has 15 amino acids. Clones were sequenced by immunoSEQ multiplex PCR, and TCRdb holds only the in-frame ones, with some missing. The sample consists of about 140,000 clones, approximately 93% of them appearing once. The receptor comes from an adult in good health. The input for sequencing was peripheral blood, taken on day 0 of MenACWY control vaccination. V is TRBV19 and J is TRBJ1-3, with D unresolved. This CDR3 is CASSERVRWGNTIYF. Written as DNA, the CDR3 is TGTGCCAGTAGTGAAAGGGTGCGCTGGGGAAACACCATATATTTT.